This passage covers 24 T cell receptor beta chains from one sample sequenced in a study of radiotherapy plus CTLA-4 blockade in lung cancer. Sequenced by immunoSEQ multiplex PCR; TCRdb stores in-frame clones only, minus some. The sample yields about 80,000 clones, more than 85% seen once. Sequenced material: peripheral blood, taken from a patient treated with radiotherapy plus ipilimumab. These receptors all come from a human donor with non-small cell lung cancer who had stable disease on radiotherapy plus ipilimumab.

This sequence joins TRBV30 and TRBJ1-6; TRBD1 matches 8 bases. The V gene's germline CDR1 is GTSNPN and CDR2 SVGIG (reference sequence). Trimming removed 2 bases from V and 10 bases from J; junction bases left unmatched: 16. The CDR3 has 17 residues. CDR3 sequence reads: CAWSSYRGTPPQSPLHF. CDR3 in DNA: TGTGCCTGGAGTTCCTACAGGGGGACTCCTCCTCAATCACCCCTCCACTTT.

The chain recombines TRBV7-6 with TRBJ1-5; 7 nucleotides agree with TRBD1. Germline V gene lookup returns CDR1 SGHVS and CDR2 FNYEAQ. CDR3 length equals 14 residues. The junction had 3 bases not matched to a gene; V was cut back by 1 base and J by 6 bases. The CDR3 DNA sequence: TGTGCCAGCAGCTTAGTGTCAGGGGGTCAGCCCCAGCATTTT. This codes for CASSLVSGGQPQHF.

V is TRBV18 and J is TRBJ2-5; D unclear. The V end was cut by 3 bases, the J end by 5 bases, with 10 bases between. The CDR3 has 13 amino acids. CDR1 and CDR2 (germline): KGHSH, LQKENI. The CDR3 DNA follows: TGTGCCAGCTCACCGGGCCTGGGGGAGACCCAGTACTTC. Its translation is CASSPGLGETQYF.

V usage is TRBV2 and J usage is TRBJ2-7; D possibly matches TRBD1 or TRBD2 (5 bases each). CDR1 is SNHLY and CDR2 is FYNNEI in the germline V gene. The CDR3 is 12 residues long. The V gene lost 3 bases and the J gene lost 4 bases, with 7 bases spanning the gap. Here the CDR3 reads CASSDWGYEQYF. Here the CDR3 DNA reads TGTGCCAGCAGTGATTGGGGGTACGAGCAGTACTTC.

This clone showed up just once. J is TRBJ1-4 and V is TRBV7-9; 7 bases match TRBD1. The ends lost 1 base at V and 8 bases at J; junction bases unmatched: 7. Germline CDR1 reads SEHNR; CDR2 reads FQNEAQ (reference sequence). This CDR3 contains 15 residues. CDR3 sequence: CASSLGQGGGEKLFF. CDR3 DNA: TGTGCCAGCAGCTTAGGTCAGGGGGGCGGCGAAAAACTGTTTTTT.

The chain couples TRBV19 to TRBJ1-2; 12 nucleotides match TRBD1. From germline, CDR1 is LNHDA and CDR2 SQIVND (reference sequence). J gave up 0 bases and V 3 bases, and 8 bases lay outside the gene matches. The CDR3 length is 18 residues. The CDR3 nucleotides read TGTGCCAGTAGTATCGGGACAGGGGGCTATGGGGCTAACTATGGCTACACCTTC. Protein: CASSIGTGGYGANYGYTF.

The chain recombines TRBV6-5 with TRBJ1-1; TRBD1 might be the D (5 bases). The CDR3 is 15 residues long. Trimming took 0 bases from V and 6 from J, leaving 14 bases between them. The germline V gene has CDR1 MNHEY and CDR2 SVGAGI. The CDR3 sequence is CASSYSKGPEPEAFF. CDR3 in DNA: TGTGCCAGCAGTTACTCGAAGGGGCCAGAACCTGAAGCTTTCTTT.

CDR3 residues: CASSLNPRGSNSPLHF. The CDR3 DNA reads TGTGCCAGCAGCTTAAACCCCAGGGGGAGCAACTCACCCCTCCACTTT. The rearrangement links TRBV7-2 to TRBJ1-6; 7 bases are shared with TRBD1. J lost 10 bases, V lost 2 bases, and 11 bases had no gene match. Germline CDR1 SGHTA, CDR2 FQGNSA. CDR3 length: 16 amino acids.

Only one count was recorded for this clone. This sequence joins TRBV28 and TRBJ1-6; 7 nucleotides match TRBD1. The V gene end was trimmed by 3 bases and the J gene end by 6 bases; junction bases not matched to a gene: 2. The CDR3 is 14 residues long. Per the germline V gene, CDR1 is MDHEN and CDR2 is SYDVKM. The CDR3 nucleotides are TGTGCCAGCAGTTTCGGGACAGTTAATTCACCCCTCCACTTT. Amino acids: CASSFGTVNSPLHF. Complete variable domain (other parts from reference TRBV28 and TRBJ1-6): DVKVTQSSRYLVKRTGEKVFLECVQDMDHENMFWYRQDPGLGLRLIYFSYDVKMKEKGDIPEGYSVSREKKERFSLILESASTNQTSMYLCASSFGTVNSPLHFGNGTRLTVT.

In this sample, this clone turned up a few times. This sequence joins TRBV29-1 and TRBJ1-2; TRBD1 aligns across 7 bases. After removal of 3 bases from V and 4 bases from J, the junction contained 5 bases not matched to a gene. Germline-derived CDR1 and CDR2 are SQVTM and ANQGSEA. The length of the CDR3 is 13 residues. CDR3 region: CSVDTGDIYGYTF. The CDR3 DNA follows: TGCAGCGTTGATACAGGGGATATCTATGGCTACACCTTC.

The CDR3, as DNA: TGTGCCAGCAGCTTAGCGCTCGGGACAGGGGATCAGCCCCAGCATTTT. Translating gives CASSLALGTGDQPQHF. V gene TRBV7-9 combines with J gene TRBJ1-5; 10 bases agree with TRBD1. CDR1 and CDR2 from the germline V gene are SEHNR and FQNEAQ (reference sequence). The CDR3 runs 16 residues. The J segment lost 5 bases and the V segment lost 0 bases, leaving 4 bases of the junction unmatched.

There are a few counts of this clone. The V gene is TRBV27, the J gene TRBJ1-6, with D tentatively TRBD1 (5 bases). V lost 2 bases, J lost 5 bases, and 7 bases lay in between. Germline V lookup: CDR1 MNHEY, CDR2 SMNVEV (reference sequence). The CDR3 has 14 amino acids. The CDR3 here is CASSLGGNNSPLHF. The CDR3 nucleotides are TGTGCCAGCAGTTTAGGGGGAAATAATTCACCCCTCCACTTT.

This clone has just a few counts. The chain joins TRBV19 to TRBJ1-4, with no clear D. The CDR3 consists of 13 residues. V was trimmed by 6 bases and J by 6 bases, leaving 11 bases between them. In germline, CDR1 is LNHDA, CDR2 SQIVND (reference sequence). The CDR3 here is CASRDGGDEKLFF. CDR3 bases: TGTGCCAGTAGGGACGGTGGGGATGAAAAACTGTTTTTT.

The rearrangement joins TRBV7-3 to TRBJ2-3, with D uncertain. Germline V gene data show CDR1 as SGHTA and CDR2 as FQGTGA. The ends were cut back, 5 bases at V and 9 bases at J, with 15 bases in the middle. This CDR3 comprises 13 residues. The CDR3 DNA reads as TGTGCCAGCAGCCGCGGTTCCCAGGAGACGCAGTATTTT. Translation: CASSRGSQETQYF. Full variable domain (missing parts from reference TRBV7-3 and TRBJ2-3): GAGVSQTPSNKVTEKGKYVELRCDPISGHTALYWYRQSLGQGPEFLIYFQGTGAADDSGLPNDRFFAVRPEGSVSTLKIQRTERGDSAVYLCASSRGSQETQYFGPGTRLTVL.

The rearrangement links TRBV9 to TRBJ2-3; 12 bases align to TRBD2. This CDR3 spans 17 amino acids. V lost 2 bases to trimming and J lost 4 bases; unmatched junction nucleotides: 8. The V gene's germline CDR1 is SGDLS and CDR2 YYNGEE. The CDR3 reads CASSVGTSGPLADTQYF. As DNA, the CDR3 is TGTGCCAGCAGCGTGGGGACTAGCGGGCCCTTGGCAGATACGCAGTATTTT. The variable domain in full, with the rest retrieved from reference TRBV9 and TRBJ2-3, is DSGVTQTPKHLITATGQRVTLRCSPRSGDLSVYWYQQSLDQGLQFLIQYYNGEERAKGNILERFSAQQFPDLHSELNLSSLELGDSALYFCASSVGTSGPLADTQYFGPGTRLTVL.

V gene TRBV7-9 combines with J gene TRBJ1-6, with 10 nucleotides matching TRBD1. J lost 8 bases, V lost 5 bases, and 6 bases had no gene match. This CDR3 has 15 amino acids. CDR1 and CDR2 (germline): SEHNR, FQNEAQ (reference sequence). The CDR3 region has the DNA TGTGCCAGCAGCCTCATGGGGACAGGGGATTCACCCCTCCACTTT. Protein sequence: CASSLMGTGDSPLHF. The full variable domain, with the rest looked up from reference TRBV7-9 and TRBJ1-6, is DTGVSQNPRHKITKRGQNVTFRCDPISEHNRLYWYRQTLGQGPEFLTYFQNEAQLEKSRLLSDRFSAERPKGSFSTLEIQRTEQGDSAMYLCASSLMGTGDSPLHFGNGTRLTVT.

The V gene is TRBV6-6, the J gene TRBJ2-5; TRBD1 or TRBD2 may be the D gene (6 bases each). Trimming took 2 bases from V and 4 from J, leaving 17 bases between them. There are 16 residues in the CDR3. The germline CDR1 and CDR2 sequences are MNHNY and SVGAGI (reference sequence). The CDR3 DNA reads TGTGCCAGCAGTTACGTTGGCGGGACATCGGGAGAGACCCAGTACTTC. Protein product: CASSYVGGTSGETQYF.

CDR3 in DNA: TGTGCCAGCAGCACAGGGAGGGGCTATGGCTACACCTTC. It yields the protein CASSTGRGYGYTF. V gene TRBV2 combines with J gene TRBJ1-2, with a tentative D call TRBD1 (6 bases). Per germline, CDR1 SNHLY and CDR2 FYNNEI. The CDR3 is 13 residues long. Trimming removed 6 bases from V and 4 bases from J, with 12 bases in between.

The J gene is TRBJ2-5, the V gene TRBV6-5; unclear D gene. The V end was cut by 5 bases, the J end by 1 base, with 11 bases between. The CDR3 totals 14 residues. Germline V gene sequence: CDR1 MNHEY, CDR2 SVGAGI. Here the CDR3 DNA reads TGTGCCAGCAGTCGCCTTCATGTCCAAGAGACCCAGTACTTC. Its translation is CASSRLHVQETQYF.

CDR3 nucleotides: TGTGCCAGCAGTTATTCGACGGGCCTAGCGCGCGATGAGCAGTTCTTC. Translated: CASSYSTGLARDEQFF. The gene calls are TRBV6-9 and TRBJ2-1, with D possibly matching TRBD2 (6 bases). The germline CDR1 and CDR2 sequences are MNHGY and SVAAGI. The germline V and J ends were trimmed by 0 bases and 8 bases, with 17 bases remaining between them. There are 16 residues in the CDR3.

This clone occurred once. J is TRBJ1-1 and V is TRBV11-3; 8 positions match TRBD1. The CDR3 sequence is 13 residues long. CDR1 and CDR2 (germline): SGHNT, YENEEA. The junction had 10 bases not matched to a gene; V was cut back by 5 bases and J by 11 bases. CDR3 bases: TGTGCCAGCAGCCCTGGGCAGGGGGCCGTCGCTTTCTTT. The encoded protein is CASSPGQGAVAFF.

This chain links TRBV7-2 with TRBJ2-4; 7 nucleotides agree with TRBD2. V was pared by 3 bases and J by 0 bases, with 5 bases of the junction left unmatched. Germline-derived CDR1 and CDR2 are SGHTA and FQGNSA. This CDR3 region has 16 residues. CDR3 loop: CASSFGAGVAKNIQYF. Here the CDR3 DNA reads TGTGCCAGCAGCTTTGGGGCGGGAGTAGCCAAAAACATTCAGTACTTC.

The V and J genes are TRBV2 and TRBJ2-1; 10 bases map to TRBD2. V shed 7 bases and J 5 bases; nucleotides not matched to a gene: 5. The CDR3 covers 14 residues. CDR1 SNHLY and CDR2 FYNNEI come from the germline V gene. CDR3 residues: CASKRTSGDNEQFF. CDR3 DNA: TGTGCCAGCAAACGGACTAGCGGAGACAATGAGCAGTTCTTC. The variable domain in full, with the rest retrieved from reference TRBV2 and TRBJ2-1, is EPEVTQTPSHQVTQMGQEVILRCVPISNHLYFYWYRQILGQKVEFLVSFYNNEISEKSEIFDDQFSVERPDGSNFTLKIRSTKLEDSAMYFCASKRTSGDNEQFFGPGTRLTVL.

CDR3 region: CASRRGPYEQYF. The CDR3 region has the DNA TGTGCCAGCAGGCGGGGACCCTACGAGCAGTACTTC. The genes are TRBV6-5 and TRBJ2-7; a possible D gene is TRBD2 (6 bases). CDR3 length: 12 amino acids. Trimming shortened V by 6 bases and J by 2 bases, and 8 bases separated the two germline ends. Germline V lookup: CDR1 MNHEY, CDR2 SVGAGI.